The T cell receptor beta chain described here comes from a study of blood T cell repertoires in COVID-19. This clone was seen once. The length of the CDR3 is 15 residues. V lost 4 bases and J 5 bases, leaving 15 bases between the germline ends. The V gene's germline CDR1 is LNHDA and CDR2 SQIVND (reference sequence). Sequenced by immunoSEQ multiplex PCR; TCRdb stores in-frame clones only, minus some. The sample includes about 69,000 clones, around 91% of them seen just once. The receptor comes from a man in his forties or fifties with acute or convalescent COVID-19. The rearrangement joins TRBV19 to TRBJ1-5, with a tentative D call TRBD1 (5 bases). Sequencing used peripheral blood. The CDR3 DNA follows: TGTGCCAGTAGTACAGCCGGGCAGGGTTATCAGCCCCAGCATTTT. As protein: CASSTAGQGYQPQHF. The variable domain in full, with the rest retrieved from reference TRBV19 and TRBJ1-5, is DGGITQSPKYLFRKEGQNVTLSCEQNLNHDAMYWYRQDPGQGLRLIYYSQIVNDFQKGDIAEGYSVSREKKESFPLTVTSAQKNPTAFYLCASSTAGQGYQPQHFGDGTRLSIL.